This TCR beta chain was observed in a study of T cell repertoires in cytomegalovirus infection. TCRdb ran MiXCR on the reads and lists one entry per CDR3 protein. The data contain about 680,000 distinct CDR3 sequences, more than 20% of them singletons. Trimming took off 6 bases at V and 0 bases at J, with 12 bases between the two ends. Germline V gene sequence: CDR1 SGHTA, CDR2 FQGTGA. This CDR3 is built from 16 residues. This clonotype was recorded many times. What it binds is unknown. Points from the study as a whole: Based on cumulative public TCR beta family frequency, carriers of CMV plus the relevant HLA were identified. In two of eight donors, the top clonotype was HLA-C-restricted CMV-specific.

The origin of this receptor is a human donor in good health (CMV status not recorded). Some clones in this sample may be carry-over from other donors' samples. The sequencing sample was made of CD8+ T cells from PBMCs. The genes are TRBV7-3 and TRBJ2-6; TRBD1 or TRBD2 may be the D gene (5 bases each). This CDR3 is CASSLTGLSGANVLTF. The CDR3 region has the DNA TGTGCCAGCAGTCTTACAGGACTCTCTGGGGCCAACGTCCTGACTTTC.